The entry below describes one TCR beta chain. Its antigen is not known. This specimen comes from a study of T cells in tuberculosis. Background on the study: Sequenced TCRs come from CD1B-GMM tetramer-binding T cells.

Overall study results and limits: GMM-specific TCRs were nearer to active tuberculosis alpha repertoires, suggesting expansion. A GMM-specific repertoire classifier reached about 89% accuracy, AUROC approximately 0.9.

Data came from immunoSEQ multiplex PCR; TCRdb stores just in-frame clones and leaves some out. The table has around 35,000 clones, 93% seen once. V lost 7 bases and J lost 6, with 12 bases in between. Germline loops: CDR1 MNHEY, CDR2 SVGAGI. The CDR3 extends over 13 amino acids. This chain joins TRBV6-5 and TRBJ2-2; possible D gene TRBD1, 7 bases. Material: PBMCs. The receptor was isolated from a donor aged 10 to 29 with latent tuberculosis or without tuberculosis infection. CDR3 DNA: TGTGCCAGCACCCCAGGGGGGTCCGGGGAGCTGTTTTTT. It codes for CASTPGGSGELFF.